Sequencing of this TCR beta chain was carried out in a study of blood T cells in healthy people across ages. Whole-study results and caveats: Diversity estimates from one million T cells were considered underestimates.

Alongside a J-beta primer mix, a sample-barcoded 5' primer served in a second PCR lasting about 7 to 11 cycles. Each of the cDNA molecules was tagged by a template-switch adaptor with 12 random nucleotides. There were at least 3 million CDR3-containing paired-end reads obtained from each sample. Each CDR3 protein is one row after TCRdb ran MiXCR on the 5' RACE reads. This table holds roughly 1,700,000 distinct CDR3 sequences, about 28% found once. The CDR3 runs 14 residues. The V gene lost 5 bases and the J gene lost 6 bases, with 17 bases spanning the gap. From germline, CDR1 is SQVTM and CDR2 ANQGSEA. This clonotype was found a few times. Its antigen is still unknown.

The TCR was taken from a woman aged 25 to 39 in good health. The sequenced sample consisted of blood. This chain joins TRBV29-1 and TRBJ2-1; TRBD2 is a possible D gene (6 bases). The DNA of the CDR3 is TGCAGCGTTTTAGGCGGGGCGAGACTCAATGAGCAGTTCTTC. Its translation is CSVLGGARLNEQFF.